The T cell receptor (beta chain) described here comes from a study of cytomegalovirus exposure and HLA in healthy donors. CDR3 length: 15 amino acids. Per germline, CDR1 MNHEY and CDR2 SMNVEV (reference sequence). Assay: immunoSEQ multiplex PCR; the TCRdb copy retains only in-frame clones and omits some. The data hold 65,000 or so clones, with over 85% observed a single time. The chain recombines TRBV27 with TRBJ2-5; 7 nucleotides agree with TRBD2. The J call may be in error: the DNA end matches TRBJ2-7 better. Specimen: PBMCs. This TCR derives from a man aged 18 to 35 in good health and CMV-seropositive. The CDR3, as DNA: TGTGCCAGCAGTTTCATCGGGACTAACTCCTACGAGCAGTACTTC. Translation: CASSFIGTNSYEQYF.